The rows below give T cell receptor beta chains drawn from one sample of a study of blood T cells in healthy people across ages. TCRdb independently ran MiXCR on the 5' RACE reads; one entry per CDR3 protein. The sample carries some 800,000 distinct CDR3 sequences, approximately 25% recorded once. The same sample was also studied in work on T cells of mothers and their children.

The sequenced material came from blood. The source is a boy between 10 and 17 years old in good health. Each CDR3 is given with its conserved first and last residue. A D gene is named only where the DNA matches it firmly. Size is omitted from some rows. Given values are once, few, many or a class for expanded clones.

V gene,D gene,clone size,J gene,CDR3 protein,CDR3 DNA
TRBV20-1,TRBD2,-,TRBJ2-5,CSASRPLVAGEAQYF,TGCAGTGCTAGCCGCCCCCTGGTAGCGGGAGAGGCCCAGTACTTC
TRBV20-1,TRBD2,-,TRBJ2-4,CSARDLAGDYIQYF,TGCAGTGCTAGAGACTTAGCGGGGGACTACATTCAGTACTTC
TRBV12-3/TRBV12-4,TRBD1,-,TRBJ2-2,CASSVYHRGTGELYF,TGTGCCAGCAGCGTATACCACAGGGGCACCGGGGAGCTGTATTTT
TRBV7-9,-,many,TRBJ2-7,CASSRIEGNIEQYF,TGTGCCAGCAGCCGGATCGAGGGTAACATCGAGCAGTACTTC
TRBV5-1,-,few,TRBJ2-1,CASSLRLRGNEQFF,TGCGCCAGCAGCTTGCGGTTGAGGGGGAATGAGCAGTTCTTC
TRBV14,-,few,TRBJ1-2,CASSQDGRAFGGYTF,TGTGCCAGCAGCCAAGATGGTAGGGCCTTTGGTGGCTACACCTTC
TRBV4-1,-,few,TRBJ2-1,CASSQPSRSDEQFF,TGCGCCAGCAGCCAACCCTCCAGGAGCGATGAGCAGTTCTTC
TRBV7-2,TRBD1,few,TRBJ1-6,CASLGGWSNSPLHF,TGTGCCAGTTTAGGGGGCTGGAGTAATTCACCCCTCCACTTT
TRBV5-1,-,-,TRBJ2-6,CASSLREQGAGSGANVLTF,TGCGCCAGCAGCTTGAGGGAACAGGGTGCCGGCTCTGGGGCCAACGTCCTGACTTTC
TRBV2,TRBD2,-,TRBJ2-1,CASSERGTSKNEQFF,TGTGCCAGCAGTGAAAGGGGGACTAGTAAAAATGAGCAGTTCTTC
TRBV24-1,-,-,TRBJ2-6,CATSDSLYSGANVLTF,TGTGCCACCAGTGATTCTCTGTACTCTGGGGCCAACGTCCTGACTTTC
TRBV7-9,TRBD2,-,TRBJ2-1,CASSLVSGTYNEQSF,TGTGCCAGCAGCTTAGTTAGCGGGACTTACAATGAGCAGTCCTTC
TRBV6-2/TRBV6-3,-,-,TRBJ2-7,CASSSQPGAGFWNEQYF,TGTGCCAGCAGTTCACAACCCGGGGCAGGGTTTTGGAACGAGCAGTACTTC
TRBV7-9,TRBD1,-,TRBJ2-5,CASSATRGRGETQYF,TGTGCCAGCAGCGCGACCAGGGGGCGCGGGGAGACCCAGTACTTC
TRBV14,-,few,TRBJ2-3,CASSQVGTGTQYF,TGTGCCAGCAGCCAAGTTGGAACAGGGACGCAGTATTTT
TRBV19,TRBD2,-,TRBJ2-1,CASRPGSGRSYNEQFF,TGTGCCAGTAGGCCGGGTAGCGGGAGATCCTACAATGAGCAGTTCTTC
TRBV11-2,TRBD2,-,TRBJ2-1,CASRRLAGGSYNEQFF,TGTGCCAGCAGGAGGCTAGCGGGGGGGTCCTACAATGAGCAGTTCTTC
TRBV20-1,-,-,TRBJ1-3,CSAQPPAVDLLSTIYF,TGCAGTGCACAACCTCCGGCTGTGGACCTCTTGAGCACCATATATTTT
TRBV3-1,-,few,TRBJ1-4,CASSQERGEKLFF,TGTGCCAGCAGCCAAGAAAGGGGGGAAAAACTGTTTTTT
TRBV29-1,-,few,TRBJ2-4,CSVELQAKNIQYF,TGCAGCGTTGAATTGCAAGCCAAAAACATTCAGTACTTC
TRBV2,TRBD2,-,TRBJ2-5,CASSDQREIRETQYF,TGTGCCAGCAGTGATCAGCGGGAGATAAGAGAGACCCAGTACTTC
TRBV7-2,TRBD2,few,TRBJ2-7,CASSLEGLALSYEQYF,TGTGCCAGCAGCTTAGAGGGACTAGCGCTATCCTACGAGCAGTACTTC
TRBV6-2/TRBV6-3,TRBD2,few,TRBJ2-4,CASSPRTSGVKNIQYF,TGTGCCAGCAGCCCTAGGACTAGCGGAGTAAAAAACATTCAGTACTTC
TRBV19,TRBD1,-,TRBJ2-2,CATSDRVKNTGELFF,TGTGCCACCTCGGACAGGGTAAAGAACACCGGGGAGCTGTTTTTT
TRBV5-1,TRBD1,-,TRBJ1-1,CASRQTTGGAKNTEAFF,TGCGCCAGCAGGCAAACAACAGGGGGCGCGAAGAACACTGAAGCTTTCTTT
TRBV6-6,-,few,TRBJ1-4,CASSWGSGTNEKLFF,TGTGCCAGCAGTTGGGGGTCCGGGACTAATGAAAAACTGTTTTTT
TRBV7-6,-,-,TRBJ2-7,CASSSGQNSYEQYF,TGTGCCAGCAGCTCCGGACAGAACTCCTACGAGCAGTACTTC
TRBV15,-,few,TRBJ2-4,CVTSRGGEGGIQYF,TGTGTCACCAGCAGAGGGGGGGAGGGAGGCATTCAGTACTTC
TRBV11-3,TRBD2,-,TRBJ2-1,CASSSPRGLAPNEQFF,TGTGCCAGCAGCTCACCTAGGGGACTAGCGCCCAATGAGCAGTTCTTC
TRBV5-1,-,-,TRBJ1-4,CASSFGVGQGGNEKLFF,TGCGCCAGCAGCTTTGGCGTCGGCCAGGGTGGTAATGAAAAACTGTTTTTT
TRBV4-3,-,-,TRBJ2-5,CASSPHLGTSFDETQYF,TGCGCCAGCAGCCCCCATCTCGGCACTAGCTTCGACGAGACCCAGTACTTC
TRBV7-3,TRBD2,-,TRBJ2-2,CASSPRAGDVVLFF,TGTGCCAGCAGCCCCCGGGCGGGAGACGTGGTGCTGTTTTTT
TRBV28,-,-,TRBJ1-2,CASMGVYGYTF,TGTGCCAGCATGGGGGTCTATGGCTACACCTTC
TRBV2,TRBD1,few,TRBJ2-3,CASRNRTGVSADTQYF,TGTGCCAGCAGAAACCGGACAGGGGTTTCGGCAGATACGCAGTATTTT
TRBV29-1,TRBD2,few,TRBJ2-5,CSVARTSGSLKTQYF,TGCAGCGTTGCAAGGACTAGCGGGAGTTTGAAGACCCAGTACTTC
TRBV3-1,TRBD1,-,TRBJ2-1,CASSQGQGYEQFF,TGTGCCAGCAGCCAAGGACAGGGCTATGAGCAGTTCTTC
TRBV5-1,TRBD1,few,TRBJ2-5,CASSLRATGAQETQYF,TGCGCCAGCAGCTTAAGAGCAACAGGGGCCCAAGAGACCCAGTACTTC
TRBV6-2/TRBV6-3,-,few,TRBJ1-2,CASSYAGYGYTF,TGTGCCAGCAGTTACGCGGGATATGGCTACACCTTC
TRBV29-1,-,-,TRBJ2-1,CSVEEMSSQYNEQFF,TGCAGCGTTGAAGAGATGAGCAGCCAATACAATGAGCAGTTCTTC
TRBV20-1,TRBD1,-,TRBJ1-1,CTARDPGQSTEAFF,TGCACTGCTAGAGATCCGGGACAGAGCACTGAAGCTTTCTTT
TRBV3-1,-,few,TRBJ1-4,CASSLQETNEKLFF,TGTGCCAGCAGCCTACAGGAGACTAATGAAAAACTGTTTTTT
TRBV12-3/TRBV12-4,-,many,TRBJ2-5,CASSLGRGETQYF,TGTGCCAGCAGTTTAGGGCGGGGAGAGACCCAGTACTTC
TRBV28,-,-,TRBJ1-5,CASRGRDGDQPQHF,TGTGCCAGTCGTGGCAGGGACGGCGATCAGCCCCAGCATTTT
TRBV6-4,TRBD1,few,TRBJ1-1,CASSDSLGDSCNLPVNTEAFF,TGTGCCAGCAGTGACTCACTCGGGGACAGTTGCAATTTACCGGTCAACACTGAAGCTTTCTTT
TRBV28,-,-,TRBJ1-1,CASSLVGEGDTEAFF,TGTGCCAGCAGTTTAGTAGGCGAGGGGGACACTGAAGCTTTCTTT
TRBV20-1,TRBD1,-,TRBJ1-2,CSASGDRAHGYTF,TGCAGTGCTAGTGGGGACAGGGCCCATGGCTACACCTTC
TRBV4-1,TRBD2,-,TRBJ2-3,CASSQVLVGGSTDTQYF,TGCGCCAGCAGCCAAGTTCTGGTGGGGGGGAGCACAGATACGCAGTATTTT